This T cell receptor beta chain was sequenced in a study of cytomegalovirus exposure and HLA in healthy donors. Points from the study as a whole: While the bulk of TCR sequences proved rare, some public TCRs turned up in many donors. Later analysis identified a missense DCLRE1C variant that was linked to TCR beta V- and J-gene trimming.

The germline CDR1 and CDR2 sequences are LNHNV and YYDKDF (reference sequence). With 0 bases removed from V and 3 bases from J, the gap between germline ends came to 11 bases. This CDR3 comprises 15 residues. A remark on this clone: Antigen specificity is unknown.

60 Vbeta and 13 Jbeta primers were used in PCR. Generated by immunoSEQ multiplex PCR, the TCRdb table keeps only in-frame clones and is missing some. Of roughly 69,000 clones in the sample, 73% were seen once. This receptor was taken from a man over 45 in good health and CMV-seronegative. Sequencing was performed on PBMCs. This chain links TRBV15 with TRBJ1-1, with D tentatively TRBD1 (5 bases). This CDR3 reads CATSRDEGRDTEAFF. Here the CDR3 DNA reads TGTGCCACCAGCAGAGATGAGGGGAGGGACACTGAAGCTTTCTTT.